The 3 T cell receptor beta chains below all came from one sample that was sequenced in a study of shared clonotypes between healthy human individuals. Data came from immunoSEQ multiplex PCR; TCRdb stores just in-frame clones and leaves some out. Of about 610,000 clones in the sample, roughly 96% were seen once. In the naive CD8 group, cells lacked CD45RO and were positively selected for CCR7, so terminally differentiated effector memory CD45RA+ cells were left out. The specimen sequenced was naive CD8+ T cells sorted from blood. These receptors all come from a woman aged 25 to 39 in good health.

This chain connects TRBV7-9 to TRBJ2-2; 11 nucleotides align to TRBD2. The CDR3 totals 16 residues. The V segment lost 5 bases and the J segment 5 bases; nucleotides outside the gene matches: 7. Germline loops: CDR1 SEHNR, CDR2 FQNEAQ (reference sequence). DNA of the CDR3: TGTGCCAGCAGCCCAGGACTAGCGGGTATGACCGGGGAGCTGTTTTTT. Its protein product is CASSPGLAGMTGELFF. The full variable domain, with the rest looked up from reference TRBV7-9 and TRBJ2-2, is DTGVSQNPRHKITKRGQNVTFRCDPISEHNRLYWYRQTLGQGPEFLTYFQNEAQLEKSRLLSDRFSAERPKGSFSTLEIQRTEQGDSAMYLCASSPGLAGMTGELFFGEGSRLTVL.

The V and J genes are TRBV9 and TRBJ2-7; 9 bases map to TRBD1. Per the germline V gene, CDR1 is SGDLS and CDR2 is YYNGEE. The CDR3 has 16 amino acids. V lost 3 bases to trimming and J lost 3 bases; unmatched junction nucleotides: 10. CDR3 protein: CASSAGQTGGDYEQYF. In nucleotides, the CDR3 is TGTGCCAGCAGCGCCGGACAAACAGGGGGCGACTACGAGCAGTACTTC. The full variable domain, rest sourced from reference TRBV9 and TRBJ2-7, is DSGVTQTPKHLITATGQRVTLRCSPRSGDLSVYWYQQSLDQGLQFLIQYYNGEERAKGNILERFSAQQFPDLHSELNLSSLELGDSALYFCASSAGQTGGDYEQYFGPGTRLTVT.

The rearrangement uses TRBV25-1 and TRBJ1-5; the D is unclear. V was clipped by 6 bases and J by 7 bases, with 19 bases between them. The CDR3 contains 15 residues. The V gene's germline CDR1 is MGHDK and CDR2 SYGVNS. The CDR3 region is CASRSRVRTGQPQHF. In DNA form, the CDR3 reads TGTGCCAGCAGGAGCCGGGTCCGGACCGGGCAGCCCCAGCATTTT.